This T cell receptor beta chain came from a study of post-analysis software for immune sequencing data (dated by TCRdb to 2014 to 2015). At the level of the whole study: Relapsing-remitting, secondary progressive and progressive-relapsing multiple sclerosis were recorded as disease courses, and subtype annotation was lacking for some patients. The patient repertoires were compared against about 10 previously published healthy control repertoires obtained from donors aged about 6 to 26 years. A subset of samples was prepared in parallel using single-end sample barcoding, then pooled and co-amplified after Illumina adapter ligation. Study-wide findings and limitations: The multiple sclerosis patient group was slightly younger than the control group. When samples were clustered directly using the F measure, samples prepared in the same batch co-clustered strongly, which prompted a batch-effect correction. Normalized Chao1 diversity was significantly lower in multiple sclerosis patients than controls, suggesting substantial peripheral T-cell clonal expansion. Patients showed significantly higher frequencies than controls for five TRBV segments, among them TRBV5-6, TRBV5-1 and TRBV20-1.

Library prep was done by PCR. TCRdb records Illumina HiSeq 2500 as the sequencer. To reduce PCR and sequencing biases, unique molecular identifiers were built into the TCR beta cDNA libraries. Roughly 500,000 cDNA molecules were obtained per 1 to 10 million input T cells, so each molecule approximated one T cell. The patient libraries were prepared and sequenced using the same protocol as the earlier healthy control dataset. Samples belonging to the same batch were prepared together, multiplexed and sequenced on a shared HiSeq lane. The paper's data handling went like this. Raw barcoded reads were processed with MIGEC, discarding single-read molecular identifier groups before consensus assembly and CDR3 extraction. VDJtools was used for post-analysis of the clonotype tables, with diversity normalized by down-sampling every dataset to the smallest sample size. In repertoire overlap clustering, CDR3 amino acid sequences, but not nucleotide sequences, were matched to correct batch-related cross-sample contamination. TCRdb applied fastp at Q25 and MiXCR to the public reads, then kept only in-frame beta chains. Under each unique CDR3 protein, matching rows form one entry showing the most common genes and DNA. The V and J calls shown here were made by TCRdb, not taken from the authors' results. The sample has about 540,000 distinct CDR3 sequences on record, 30% to 40% of them singletons. About 5.6% of the sample is in the top ten clones.

This clonotype was seen a handful of times. It has no known antigen specificity. The germline gene is not matched at one end of the junction; a read error may be the cause. The germline V gene provides CDR1 MNHEY and CDR2 SVGAGI. The cysteine opens and the phenylalanine closes a CDR3 of 13 amino acids. Here the CDR3 DNA is all that survives: 39 bases in frame from base 1. To demonstrate the VDJtools post-analysis software, the study profiled TCR beta repertoires from the peripheral blood of 13 young patients with multiple sclerosis. The patients with multiple sclerosis were children and adolescents between roughly 6 and 16 years of age.

This TCR came from a girl aged 2-17 years with multiple sclerosis. The sequence is built from TRBV6-5 and TRBJ2-3, with no confident D gene call. The sequenced sample was blood. The CDR3 corresponds to CAGSYLETDTQYF. In nucleotide form, the sequence is TGTGCCGGCAGTTACTTGGAGACAGATACGCAGTATTTT.